The 7 T cell receptor beta chains in this list originate from one sample, sequenced in a study of T cell responses to AZD1222 COVID-19 vaccine. Sequenced by immunoSEQ multiplex PCR; TCRdb stores in-frame clones only, minus some. The sample records some 200,000 clones, 91% being singletons. Here the sequenced sample was peripheral blood, taken 28 days after the second AZD1222 dose. The receptors come from an adult who received the AZD1222 COVID-19 vaccine.

The rearrangement joins TRBV7-9 to TRBJ1-6; D gene uncertain. Germline V gene data show CDR1 as SEHNR and CDR2 as FQNEAQ (reference sequence). The V gene lost 2 bases and the J gene lost 14 bases, with 4 bases spanning the gap. The CDR3 is 10 amino acids. CDR3 nucleotide sequence: TGTGCCAGCAGCTTATCTGCCCTCCACTTT. It codes for CASSLSALHF.

The rearrangement uses TRBV7-2 and TRBJ2-4, with 7 bases fitting TRBD2. V gave up 2 bases and J gave up 7 bases; unmatched junction bases: 5. The CDR3 spans 14 residues. Germline lookup yields CDR1 SGHTA and CDR2 FQGNSA. This CDR3 reads CASSLTGEGNIQYF. DNA of the CDR3: TGTGCCAGCAGCTTAACGGGGGAGGGTAACATTCAGTACTTC. The full variable domain, completed using reference TRBV7-2 and TRBJ2-4, is GAGVSQSPSNKVTEKGKDVELRCDPISGHTALYWYRQSLGQGLEFLIYFQGNSAPDKSGLPSDRFSAERTGGSVSTLTIQRTQQEDSAVYLCASSLTGEGNIQYFGAGTRLSVL.

This clone was found once. The genes are TRBV10-3 and TRBJ2-7; D possibly corresponds to TRBD1 (5 bases). Germline V gene sequence: CDR1 ENHRY, CDR2 SYGVKD. Deletions cut 8 bases from V and 5 bases from J, with 16 bases between. This CDR3 spans 13 amino acids. The CDR3 nucleotides are TGTGCCATCTCAGGGATTCAGGGAAACGAGCAGTACTTC. It is translated as CAISGIQGNEQYF.

V is TRBV15 and J is TRBJ2-7; weak D call: TRBD1 (5 bases). This CDR3 comprises 15 residues. V was clipped by 0 bases and J by 0 bases, with 9 bases between them. Germline lookup yields CDR1 LNHNV and CDR2 YYDKDF (reference sequence). CDR3 sequence reads: CATSRDFQGSYEQYF. The CDR3 nucleotides are TGTGCCACCAGCAGAGATTTCCAGGGCTCCTACGAGCAGTACTTC.

This clone was found a few times. The rearrangement joins TRBV28 to TRBJ1-6, with D maybe TRBD1 (5 bases). The CDR3 is made up of 11 amino acids. V was cut by 11 bases and J by 7 bases, with 9 bases left in between. CDR1 is MDHEN and CDR2 is SYDVKM in the germline V gene. DNA for the CDR3: TGTGCCCTTGGGGGGAATTCACCCCTCCACTTT. This encodes CALGGNSPLHF.

This clone was recorded once. The chain recombines TRBV28 with TRBJ2-7; D uncertain. CDR1 is MDHEN and CDR2 is SYDVKM in the germline V gene. V was trimmed by 3 bases and J by 2 bases, leaving 8 bases between them. The CDR3 runs 13 residues. DNA for the CDR3: TGTGCCAGCAGTTTCAGTATCCCCTACGAGCAGTACTTC. Protein: CASSFSIPYEQYF.

V is TRBV30 and J is TRBJ2-7; D is tentatively TRBD1 or TRBD2 (6 bases each). The CDR3 has 12 residues. The V gene lost 5 bases and the J gene lost 3 bases, with 11 bases spanning the gap. Germline V lookup: CDR1 GTSNPN, CDR2 SVGIG (reference sequence). CDR3 amino acids: CAWAGHLYEQYF. CDR3 coding DNA: TGTGCCTGGGCGGGACACCTCTACGAGCAGTACTTC.